The subject of this entry is one TCR beta chain. What it binds is unknown. This sample was taken from a study of beta chain features in type 1 diabetes. Study details: Patients and healthy donors were similar in age, gender and cell yields. Taken together, all samples contributed 107,917,701 examined sorted cells. Study-level points and caveats: Patients with type 1 diabetes showed fewer VDJ junction insertions and more deletions. A moderate, significant TCRB CDR3 shortening appeared in type 1 diabetes across four CD4+ subsets. Equally in patients and controls, PCR might preferentially amplify shorter templates.

The CDR3 covers 13 residues. Germline V gene data show CDR1 as MNHEY and CDR2 as SVGAGI. V lost 7 bases, J lost 7 bases, and 15 bases lay in between. Expressed TCRB transcripts were sequenced because the entire RNA isolate underwent reverse transcription. Measured with immunoSEQ multiplex PCR; TCRdb has only the in-frame clones, and not every one. The table has 500,000 to 800,000 clones, under 15% seen once. The sequence was obtained from a man under 40 with type 1 diabetes. Sequencing was performed on naive CD4+ T cells from blood. The chain employs TRBV6-5 and TRBJ2-3; D may be TRBD1 or TRBD2 (5 bases each). CDR3 sequence reads: CASTEGDGYTQYF. CDR3 DNA sequence: TGTGCCAGCACCGAAGGGGACGGCTATACGCAGTATTTT.